The 32 T cell receptor beta chains below come from one sample, sequenced in a study of CD8+CD57+ T cells in acquired aplastic anemia (dated by TCRdb to the late 2010s). The data were produced on an Illumina HiSeq 2000. Profiling of TCR beta VDJ combinations and CDR3 sequences used genomic DNA as the template. The public reads were run again by TCRdb, first through fastp at Q25 and then through MiXCR, and only productive beta chains were kept. Rows are unified per CDR3 protein, each entry keeping the most common DNA and genes. The sample includes 400,000 to 450,000 distinct CDR3 sequences, with around 72% observed a single time. The ten largest clones capture 3.5% to 4.5% of the sample. Specimen: sorted CD4+, CD8+, or CD8+CD57+ T cells (not recorded which) from PBMCs. These receptors all stem from a human donor in good health, serving as a control.

This clonotype was recorded at least ten times. Here the CDR3 reads CASSSRDRAPYEQYF. The CDR3 nucleotides read TGTGCCAGCAGTTCAAGGGACAGGGCACCCTACGAGCAGTACTTC. The V call is TRBV28, the J call TRBJ2-7; 9 positions match TRBD1. The CDR3 has 15 residues. With 4 bases clipped from V and 2 bases from J, the junction kept 6 bases outside the gene matches. CDR1 and CDR2 from the germline V gene are MDHEN and SYDVKM.

This clonotype was observed many times. The rearrangement joins TRBV6-1 to TRBJ1-2; no firm D call. The ends were cut back, 7 bases at V and 5 bases at J, with 14 bases in the middle. Germline assignment: CDR1 MNHNS and CDR2 SASEGT. The CDR3 contains 13 residues. The CDR3 bases are TGTGCCAGCAACCTGGACCGGATTTATGGCTACACCTTC. This encodes CASNLDRIYGYTF.

Of note for this clonotype: The junction shows a germline mismatch at one end, possibly a read error. The chain uses TRBV24-1 and TRBJ2-3, with D possibly TRBD2 on 5 matching bases. Germline-derived CDR1 and CDR2 are KGHDR and SFDVKD. This CDR3 contains 16 residues. The CDR3: CSTSDHASPSTDTQYF. The CDR3 coding sequence is TGTTCCACCAGTGATCACGCTAGCCCTAGCACAGATACGCAGTATTTT.

The genes are TRBV9 and TRBJ2-7; D is uncertain. Germline CDR1 reads SGDLS; CDR2 reads YYNGEE. The CDR3 runs 12 residues. V dropped 4 bases and J dropped 2 bases, with 7 bases sitting between them. The CDR3 nucleotides read TGTGCCAGCAGCCCACTCACCTACGAGCAGTACTTC. Residues: CASSPLTYEQYF.

About this clonotype: Its ends do not fully match the called genes, so a read error is possible. The V call is TRBV9, the J call TRBJ1-6; D unresolved. The CDR3 is 13 amino acids. Germline assignment: CDR1 SGDLS and CDR2 YYNGEE. The DNA of the CDR3 is TGTGCCAGCAGTTCGGAGGGATATTCACCCTACCCCTTT. This gives the protein CASSSEGYSPYPF.

This clonotype was recorded at least ten times. The V call is TRBV5-1, the J call TRBJ1-1; no clear D. Per germline, CDR1 SGHRS and CDR2 YFSETQ. V lost 1 base, J lost 3 bases, and 7 bases lay in between. This CDR3 has 13 residues. The CDR3 region is CASSLMQDTEAFF. CDR3 bases: TGCGCCAGCAGCTTGATGCAGGACACTGAAGCTTTCTTT. Full variable domain (remainder filled in from reference TRBV5-1 and TRBJ1-1): KAGVTQTPRYLIKTRGQQVTLSCSPISGHRSVSWYQQTPGQGLQFLFEYFSETQRNKGNFPGRFSGRQFSNSRSEMNVSTLELGDSALYLCASSLMQDTEAFFGQGTRLTVV.

The chain uses TRBV7-3 and TRBJ1-6; 7 bases line up with TRBD1. From germline, CDR1 is SGHTA and CDR2 FQGTGA. This CDR3 is 15 amino acids long. V was pared by 7 bases and J by 18 bases, with 21 bases of the junction left unmatched. The CDR3 nucleotides are TGTGCCAGCACCAAAAGGCACAGGGGTAATAGCCCCAGCCACTTT. As protein: CASTKRHRGNSPSHF. The whole variable domain, filled in from reference TRBV7-3 and TRBJ1-6, reads GAGVSQTPSNKVTEKGKYVELRCDPISGHTALYWYRQSLGQGPEFLIYFQGTGAADDSGLPNDRFFAVRPEGSVSTLKIQRTERGDSAVYLCASTKRHRGNSPSHFGNGTRLTVT.

Concerning this clonotype itself: At one end, the junction sequence differs from germline, possibly due to a read error. The rearrangement links TRBV2 to TRBJ1-6, with TRBD1 matching over 8 bases. The V gene's germline CDR1 is SNHLY and CDR2 FYNNEI. CDR3 length: 14 residues. The CDR3 region is CATSGQQGEDTQHF. The CDR3 DNA reads TGTGCCACCAGTGGCCAACAGGGGGAAGATACGCAGCACTTT.

V usage is TRBV20-1 and J usage is TRBJ1-1, with a weak D call TRBD1 (5 bases). The CDR3 is 15 residues long. V dropped 5 bases and J dropped 3 bases, with 19 bases sitting between them. Germline-derived CDR1 and CDR2 are DFQATT and SNEGSKA (reference sequence). DNA of the CDR3: TGCAGTGCTGTCGCGGGGGGGGGAGAGTACACTGAAGCTTTCTTT. Protein: CSAVAGGGEYTEAFF.

In this sample, this clonotype turned up many times. The rearrangement uses TRBV6-4 and TRBJ2-7; D call uncertain. The V end was cut by 4 bases, the J end by 1 base, with 11 bases between. The CDR3 length is 14 residues. The germline CDR1 and CDR2 sequences are MRHNA and SNTAGT. CDR3 DNA sequence: TGTGCCAGCAGTGTTTATCCAGATTCCTACGAGCAGTACTTC. Its translation is CASSVYPDSYEQYF.

This clonotype was counted at least ten times. The rearrangement uses TRBV5-1 and TRBJ2-3, with D maybe TRBD1 (6 bases). V was pared by 1 base and J by 3 bases, with 12 bases between. This CDR3 spans 15 amino acids. Germline V lookup: CDR1 SGHRS, CDR2 YFSETQ. CDR3 DNA sequence: TGCGCCAGCAGCTTGTATGTTGACAGGACAGATACGCAGTATTTT. Translation gives CASSLYVDRTDTQYF.

Many counts were recorded for this clonotype. The chain is built from TRBV7-8 and TRBJ1-1; the D is unclear. Between the trimmed V and J ends, which lost 6 bases and 2 bases, there was a span of 7 bases. The germline gives CDR1 SGHVS, CDR2 FQNEAQ. CDR3 length: 12 residues. CDR3 bases: TGTGCCAGCAGTTATGTTAACACTGAAGCTTTCTTT. Translated, it gives CASSYVNTEAFF. Filled out from reference TRBV7-8 and TRBJ1-1, the complete variable domain reads GAGVSQSPRYKVAKRGQDVALRCDPISGHVSLFWYQQALGQGPEFLTYFQNEAQLDKSGLPSDRFFAERPEGSVSTLKIQRTQQEDSAVYLCASSYVNTEAFFGQGTRLTVV.

The V gene is TRBV9, the J gene TRBJ2-5, with D perhaps matching TRBD2 (5 bases). V was shortened by 4 bases and J by 9 bases, with 25 bases between the two germline ends. CDR1 and CDR2 from the germline V gene are SGDLS and YYNGEE. This CDR3 is 16 amino acids long. This chain's CDR3 is CASSSHGELNYEPQYF. The DNA of the CDR3 is TGTGCCAGCAGCTCCCACGGGGAACTGAACTACGAGCCCCAGTACTTC.

The chain joins TRBV30 to TRBJ1-3; 9 nucleotides line up with TRBD1. CDR3 size: 16 residues. Germline loops: CDR1 GTSNPN, CDR2 SVGIG (reference sequence). V dropped 2 bases and J dropped 0; count of bases not matched to a gene: 5. In DNA, the CDR3 is TGTGCCTGGAGTCCCGACAGGGGGTTCTCTGGAAACACCATATATTTT. It is translated as CAWSPDRGFSGNTIYF. The complete variable domain, with remaining parts taken from reference TRBV30 and TRBJ1-3, reads SQTIHQWPATLVQPVGSPLSLECTVEGTSNPNLYWYRQAAGRGLQLLFYSVGIGQISSEVPQNLSASRPQDRQFILSSKKLLLSDSGFYLCAWSPDRGFSGNTIYFGEGSWLTVV.

Note on this clonotype: This may stem from a read error, because a much larger clone lies one nucleotide away. The V gene is TRBV11-3, the J gene TRBJ1-1; the D is unclear. This CDR3 has 12 residues. The germline gives CDR1 SGHNT, CDR2 YENEEA. Trimming shortened V by 6 bases and J by 6 bases, and 11 bases separated the two germline ends. In DNA form, the CDR3 reads TGTGCCAGCAGTTATGATTTCGCTGAAGCTTTCTTT. It specifies CASSYDFAEAFF.

Points on this clonotype: The junction departs from the called germline gene at one end, perhaps through a read error. This rearrangement joins TRBV7-3 to TRBJ2-2; 12 bases fit TRBD2. The CDR3 totals 18 residues. Per the germline V gene, CDR1 is SGHTA and CDR2 is FQGTGA. The CDR3 nucleotides are TGTGCCGGCAGCCACATTAAGACTAGCGGGGGGAACACCGGGGAGCTGTTTTTT. Its protein product is CAGSHIKTSGGNTGELFF.

The rearrangement joins TRBV6-1 to TRBJ1-2; TRBD1 matches 7 bases. Germline V gives CDR1 MNHNS, CDR2 SASEGT. Trimming cost V 6 bases and J 1 base; bases outside gene matches: 2. This CDR3 region has 13 residues. The CDR3 sequence: CASRRDSNYGYTF. CDR3 nucleotide sequence: TGTGCCAGCAGGAGGGACAGTAACTATGGCTACACCTTC.

Points on this clonotype: At one end, the junction sequence differs from germline, possibly due to a read error. The chain uses TRBV5-1 and TRBJ1-2, with TRBD1 as a possible D gene (6 bases). The CDR3 spans 13 residues. Germline loops: CDR1 SGHRS, CDR2 YFSETQ. The CDR3 sequence: CASSSCRGSYYTF. The DNA for the CDR3 is TGTGCCAGCAGCTCATGCAGGGGCTCCTACTACACCTTC.

As regards this clonotype: At one of its ends the junction is not consistent with the germline gene, which may arise from a read error. The rearrangement joins TRBV7-2 to TRBJ1-2; a possible D gene is TRBD1 (5 bases). Germline loops: CDR1 SGHTA, CDR2 FQGNSA. The CDR3 loop spans 14 amino acids. CDR3 amino acids: CASSPAGEDTQYFF. The CDR3 DNA reads TGTGCCAGCAGCCCGGCGGGGGAGGATACGCAGTATTTTTTC. Complete variable domain (other parts from reference TRBV7-2 and TRBJ1-2): GAGVSQSPSNKVTEKGKDVELRCDPISGHTALYWYRQSLGQGLEFLIYFQGNSAPDKSGLPSDRFSAERTGGSVSTLTIQRTQQEDSAVYLCASSPAGEDTQYFFGSGTRLTVV.

The rearrangement links TRBV2 to TRBJ2-3; D may be TRBD1 (5 bases). CDR1 and CDR2 from the germline V gene are SNHLY and FYNNEI. Trimming stripped 5 bases from V and 3 bases from J, with 15 bases between. CDR3 length: 15 residues. CDR3 bases: TGTGCCAGCAGTTTTGAAGGGGCAGGGACAGATACGCAGTATTTT. Its translation: CASSFEGAGTDTQYF.

This clonotype has ten or more counts. This chain joins TRBV12-3 or TRBV12-4 and TRBJ1-2; possible D gene TRBD1, 6 bases. Trimming removed 4 bases at V and 8 bases at J, with 14 bases between. The CDR3 has 13 amino acids. CDR3 DNA sequence: TGTGCCAGCAGTTATGACAGGTACTCCGGCTACACCTTC. It codes for CASSYDRYSGYTF.

The chain recombines TRBV7-2 with TRBJ1-5; 10 positions agree with TRBD1. The V and J ends lost 6 bases and 14 bases, in that order; junction bases with no gene match: 13. The length of the CDR3 is 14 residues. The germline CDR1 and CDR2 sequences are SGHTA and FQGNSA. This chain's CDR3 is CASSLTGQGQPEHF. The CDR3 DNA sequence: TGTGCCAGCAGTTTAACGGGACAGGGGCAGCCAGAGCATTTT.

Comments on this clonotype: Compared with germline, one end of the junction differs, possibly owing to a read error. The chain links TRBV29-1 to TRBJ1-2, with TRBD1 as a possible D gene (6 bases). The length of the CDR3 is 15 residues. Germline V gene data show CDR1 as SQVTM and CDR2 as ANQGSEA. CDR3 nucleotides: TGTACCAGCTGGTGGCCAGGGGCCGTCATTTATGGCTACACCTTC. It specifies CTSWWPGAVIYGYTF.

As to this clonotype: The junction departs from the called germline gene at one end, perhaps through a read error. The gene calls are TRBV20-1 and TRBJ1-2, with unresolved D. The CDR3 has 14 residues. The germline CDR1 and CDR2 sequences are DFQATT and SNEGSKA (reference sequence). CDR3 loop: CGARGPSQDNGYTF. DNA for the CDR3: TGCGGTGCTAGAGGGCCCAGCCAAGATAATGGCTACACCTTC.

CDR3 sequence: CSVFHGYEQYF. CDR3 nucleotides: TGCAGCGTTTTTCACGGATACGAGCAGTACTTC. The chain couples TRBV29-1 to TRBJ2-7, with D unresolved. Trimming took 5 bases from V and 4 from J, leaving 9 bases between them. This CDR3 region has 11 residues. The germline V gene encodes CDR1 SQVTM and CDR2 ANQGSEA.

Comment on this clonotype: Being one base from a much bigger clone, this may be a read error. The J gene is TRBJ1-6, the V gene TRBV18, with a weak D call TRBD1 (5 bases). Germline V lookup: CDR1 KGHSH, CDR2 LQKENI. The CDR3 is 15 residues long. The CDR3 nucleotides read TGTGCCAGCTCACCAAGGGACGGACCTAATTCACCCCTCCGCTTT. Its translation is CASSPRDGPNSPLRF.

The chain combines TRBV7-9 with TRBJ1-2; no clear D. The CDR3 is 15 amino acids. Germline lookup yields CDR1 SEHNR and CDR2 FQNEAQ (reference sequence). V lost 6 bases and J 14 bases, leaving 28 bases between the germline ends. CDR3 in amino acids: CASSRRSNQPQHFTF. CDR3 nucleotide sequence: TGTGCCAGCAGTCGTCGGAGCAATCAGCCCCAGCACTTTACCTTC.

This clonotype has ten or more counts. The rearrangement links TRBV12-3 or TRBV12-4 to TRBJ1-3; D might be TRBD1 (5 bases). Between the trimmed V and J ends, which lost 7 bases and 4 bases, there was a span of 23 bases. The CDR3 is made up of 17 amino acids. In nucleotides, the CDR3 is TGTGCCAGCAATTTCGGGGACGGAGGTTCGAGGGGAAACACCATATATTTT. Protein sequence: CASNFGDGGSRGNTIYF.

The rearrangement joins TRBV19 to TRBJ2-1; no definite D call. The CDR3 is 17 residues long. Trimming left V 6 bases short and J 7 bases short, with 25 bases between. Germline V CDR1 and CDR2: LNHDA, SQIVND (reference sequence). The CDR3 spells CASSIVEGLPFSNEQFF. DNA of the CDR3: TGTGCCAGTAGCATTGTGGAAGGGCTCCCCTTTTCGAATGAGCAGTTCTTC.

Comment on this clonotype: The junction and the germline gene differ at one end; a read error may be behind it. V and J are TRBV7-9 and TRBJ1-3, with a possible D match to TRBD1 (5 bases). CDR1 SEHNR and CDR2 FQNEAQ come from the germline V gene (reference sequence). This CDR3 spans 16 amino acids. CDR3: CASSFRGTGGGNTIYF. CDR3 DNA: TGTGCCAGTAGCTTTAGAGGTACGGGGGGTGGAAATACAATATATTTT.

A remark on this clonotype: An end of the junction does not agree with germline; a read error may underlie this. V and J are TRBV7-2 and TRBJ1-1; the D is unclear. CDR3 length: 13 amino acids. Germline-derived CDR1 and CDR2 are SGHTA and FQGNSA. In DNA, the CDR3 is TGTGCCAGCAGCTATAAACAGAACACGGAAGCTTTCTTT. Its protein is CASSYKQNTEAFF. The full variable domain, its missing parts supplied by reference TRBV7-2 and TRBJ1-1, is GAGVSQSPSNKVTEKGKDVELRCDPISGHTALYWYRQSLGQGLEFLIYFQGNSAPDKSGLPSDRFSAERTGGSVSTLTIQRTQQEDSAVYLCASSYKQNTEAFFGQGTRLTVV.

This sequence joins TRBV5-5 and TRBJ2-7; D is ambiguous. The CDR3 extends over 14 amino acids. V was shortened by 4 bases and J by 1 base, with 12 bases between the two germline ends. Germline V gene lookup returns CDR1 SGHKS and CDR2 YYEKEE (reference sequence). The CDR3 is CASSHQDASYEQYF. CDR3 coding DNA: TGTGCCAGCAGCCACCAAGACGCTTCCTACGAGCAGTACTTC.